The clone carrying this T cell receptor (beta chain) was observed at least ten times. What it binds is unknown. The V gene end was trimmed by 5 bases and the J gene end by 4 bases; junction bases not matched to a gene: 12. CDR1 is DFQATT, CDR2 SNEGSKA, per germline (reference sequence). CDR3 length: 15 amino acids. Researchers prepared the TCRbeta library using unique molecular identifiers, the study reports. TCRdb used MiXCR to reprocess the PCR reads, holding one entry per CDR3 protein. The data show 250,000 to 300,000 distinct CDR3 sequences, less than 9.5% seen once. This sample is part of a study of T-cell reconstitution after alpha-beta-depleted transplantation in children. Study-wide findings and caveats: A year had passed since transplant, and T-cell counts and diversity by then came mostly from newly produced T cells. At around two months after transplant, the alpha-beta T cells were reportedly derived from several hundred expanded clones that came from non-depleted graft cells.

This sample comprised peripheral blood, obtained 360 days after TCRalphabeta/CD19-depleted stem cell transplant. The V call is TRBV20-1, the J call TRBJ1-2; 8 bases match TRBD1. The TCR was taken from a female patient aged 2-9 years who had a stem cell transplant for Fanconi anemia, so the T cells may come from the graft donor. CDR3 DNA sequence: TGCAGTGCTGCAGGTGGGGCAGGGGGCGCCTATGGCTACACCTTC. Translating it yields CSAAGGAGGAYGYTF.